What follows are 20 T cell receptor beta chains derived from one specimen sequenced in a study of blood T cell repertoires in COVID-19. Generated by immunoSEQ multiplex PCR, the TCRdb table keeps only in-frame clones and is missing some. The table records around 620,000 clones, just under 90% of them present only once. Material for sequencing was peripheral blood. The receptors originated from a woman younger than 35 with acute or convalescent COVID-19.

CDR3 residues: CASSRGDQPQHF. CDR3 coding DNA: TGTGCCAGTAGTCGGGGTGACCAGCCCCAGCATTTT. The chain is built from TRBV19 and TRBJ1-5; D remains unclear. CDR3 length: 12 amino acids. The germline gives CDR1 LNHDA, CDR2 SQIVND (reference sequence). The V gene lost 5 bases and the J gene lost 7 bases, with 9 bases spanning the gap.

This clone has just one count. The V call is TRBV12-3 or TRBV12-4, the J call TRBJ1-3; D gene ambiguous. The CDR3 totals 13 residues. Trimming took 8 bases from V and 0 from J, leaving 8 bases between them. CDR3: CASGLLSGNTIYF. CDR3 nucleotide sequence: TGTGCCAGCGGGCTTCTCTCTGGAAACACCATATATTTT.

The rearrangement links TRBV10-3 to TRBJ1-1, with D tentatively TRBD1 (5 bases). This CDR3 has 13 amino acids. Trimming removed 8 bases at V and 0 bases at J, with 10 bases between. Germline V gene lookup returns CDR1 ENHRY and CDR2 SYGVKD. Here the CDR3 reads CAISDSMNTEAFF. The CDR3 coding sequence is TGTGCCATCTCTGACAGCATGAACACTGAAGCTTTCTTT.

The CDR3 bases are TGTGCCAGCAGTCCGCTTACGGGAACAGATACGCAGTATTTT. Protein product: CASSPLTGTDTQYF. This chain connects TRBV28 to TRBJ2-3; a weak D match, TRBD2 (5 bases). The germline V and J ends were trimmed by 5 bases and 3 bases, with 12 bases remaining between them. The germline V gene encodes CDR1 MDHEN and CDR2 SYDVKM. The CDR3 is made up of 14 amino acids.

The chain recombines TRBV2 with TRBJ1-5; 9 bases map to TRBD1. The junction had 11 bases not matched to a gene; V was cut back by 10 bases and J by 7 bases. CDR1 is SNHLY and CDR2 is FYNNEI in the germline V gene. The CDR3 runs to 14 residues. DNA for the CDR3: TGTGCCACCTCTCGACAGGGGGGGGGACAGCCCCAGCATTTT. Protein sequence: CATSRQGGGQPQHF.

This chain uses TRBV11-2 with TRBJ1-3; D is undetermined. This CDR3 has 15 amino acids. CDR1 and CDR2 (germline): SGHAT, FQNNGV. The V end was cut by 5 bases, the J end by 3 bases, with 14 bases between. The CDR3 loop reads CASSGLRGGGNTIYF. Written as DNA, the CDR3 is TGTGCCAGCAGCGGGCTTCGGGGAGGTGGAAACACCATATATTTT.

The chain is built from TRBV7-6 and TRBJ2-2, with D perhaps matching TRBD1 (5 bases). This CDR3 contains 15 residues. The germline V gene has CDR1 SGHVS and CDR2 FNYEAQ. The V gene lost 1 base and the J gene lost 6 bases, with 12 bases spanning the gap. The CDR3 sequence is CASSLEPGWAGELFF. The CDR3 coding sequence is TGTGCCAGCAGCTTAGAGCCAGGGTGGGCCGGGGAGCTGTTTTTT.

The rearrangement links TRBV6-1 to TRBJ1-2; D is uncertain. The CDR3 length is 12 residues. V shed 3 bases and J shed 4 bases, with 6 bases lying between them. The germline V gene has CDR1 MNHNS and CDR2 SASEGT. CDR3 amino acids: CASSDGLYGYTF. Written as DNA, the CDR3 is TGTGCCAGCAGTGACGGACTCTATGGCTACACCTTC.

This clone appeared once. The rearrangement joins TRBV7-9 to TRBJ1-1; D remains ambiguous. The CDR3 extends over 12 amino acids. Deletions cut 7 bases from V and 0 bases from J, with 6 bases between. Per the germline V gene, CDR1 is SEHNR and CDR2 is FQNEAQ (reference sequence). Here the CDR3 reads CASIAVNTEAFF. The CDR3 nucleotides read TGTGCCAGCATAGCGGTGAACACTGAAGCTTTCTTT.

This chain links TRBV7-2 with TRBJ1-5; the match to TRBD1 covers 9 bases. With 4 bases clipped from V and 0 bases from J, the junction kept 4 bases outside the gene matches. The CDR3 contains 16 residues. The germline gives CDR1 SGHTA, CDR2 FQGNSA. CDR3 region: CASSSGDRASNQPQHF. CDR3 DNA: TGTGCCAGCAGCTCTGGGGACAGGGCTAGCAATCAGCCCCAGCATTTT.

The chain joins TRBV18 to TRBJ1-1; 9 bases are a match to TRBD1. From germline, CDR1 is KGHSH and CDR2 LQKENI. Trimming at V came to 6 bases and at J to 5 bases, leaving 10 bases not matched to a gene. This CDR3 has 15 residues. Written as DNA, the CDR3 is TGTGCCAGCTCCTCGACAGGGGGTGGGGGTACTGAAGCTTTCTTT. It encodes CASSSTGGGGTEAFF.

V gene TRBV3-1 (or the pseudogene TRBV3-2) combines with J gene TRBJ1-2; TRBD1 agrees at 8 bases. The trim removed 0 bases at V and 8 bases at J, leaving 5 bases unmatched. The CDR3 has 14 amino acids. Germline V gives CDR1 LGHDT, CDR2 YNNKEL (reference sequence). CDR3 loop: CASSQDDRGNGYTF. The CDR3 nucleotides are TGTGCCAGCAGCCAAGATGACAGGGGAAACGGCTACACCTTC.

The chain recombines TRBV29-1 with TRBJ1-2, with no clear D. CDR3 length equals 13 residues. Germline V CDR1 and CDR2: SQVTM, ANQGSEA. The germline V and J ends were trimmed by 1 base and 0 bases, with 6 bases remaining between them. The CDR3 DNA reads TGCAGCGTTGAAGTAAACTCTAACTATGGCTACACCTTC. Translating gives CSVEVNSNYGYTF.

This rearrangement joins TRBV6-5 to TRBJ1-5, with D possibly TRBD1 on 5 matching bases. V shed 6 bases and J shed 4 bases, with 10 bases lying between them. Germline CDR1 is MNHEY and CDR2 is SVGAGI. The CDR3 totals 13 residues. The CDR3 DNA follows: TGTGCCAGCAGGCCTGACAGAAATCAGCCCCAGCATTTT. Its protein product is CASRPDRNQPQHF.

The chain links TRBV30 to TRBJ1-5, with D possibly TRBD1 on 5 matching bases. Trimming cost V 0 bases and J 4 bases, with 10 bases left between them. This CDR3 has 14 amino acids. The germline V gene encodes CDR1 GTSNPN and CDR2 SVGIG (reference sequence). This CDR3 is CAWSVGATNQPQHF. The DNA of the CDR3 is TGTGCCTGGAGTGTAGGGGCAACAAATCAGCCCCAGCATTTT.

The chain recombines TRBV9 with TRBJ2-7; 7 nucleotides agree with TRBD2. V gave up 4 bases and J gave up 2 bases; unmatched junction bases: 6. This CDR3 has 14 residues. CDR1 is SGDLS, CDR2 YYNGEE, per germline. The CDR3: CASSPLAVTYEQYF. The CDR3 region has the DNA TGTGCCAGCAGCCCCCTAGCGGTGACCTACGAGCAGTACTTC.

This chain joins TRBV11-2 and TRBJ1-3, with a possible D match to TRBD1 (6 bases). Trimming left V 6 bases short and J 4 bases short, with 16 bases between. This CDR3 is built from 15 residues. Germline V lookup: CDR1 SGHAT, CDR2 FQNNGV. For the CDR3, the DNA is TGTGCCAGCAGTTTCTCAGGGGCGTCCGGAAACACCATATATTTT. The encoded protein is CASSFSGASGNTIYF.

The V gene is TRBV19, the J gene TRBJ1-1; D is perhaps TRBD1 (6 bases). The germline V and J ends were trimmed by 5 bases and 1 base, with 11 bases remaining between them. Germline V gene data show CDR1 as LNHDA and CDR2 as SQIVND (reference sequence). The CDR3 has 14 residues. DNA for the CDR3: TGTGCCAGTAGTCTCAACAGGGAGAACACTGAAGCTTTCTTT. Protein sequence: CASSLNRENTEAFF.

The CDR3 loop is CASSRDRGYYGYTF. CDR3 DNA: TGTGCCAGCAGTCGGGACAGGGGATATTATGGCTACACCTTC. The chain has TRBV5-6 and TRBJ1-2, with 10 positions matching TRBD1. Germline assignment: CDR1 SGHDT and CDR2 YYEEEE. This CDR3 is 14 amino acids long. The V segment lost 5 bases and the J segment 5 bases; nucleotides outside the gene matches: 6.

The V and J genes are TRBV13 and TRBJ1-2; perhaps TRBD1 as D (6 bases). The CDR3 contains 12 residues. Germline lookup yields CDR1 PRHDT and CDR2 FYEKMQ (reference sequence). V was pared by 3 bases and J by 12 bases, with 14 bases between. The CDR3 sequence: CASSLGSGEDTF. In nucleotides, the CDR3 is TGTGCCAGCAGCTTGGGTTCAGGGGAAGACACCTTC.